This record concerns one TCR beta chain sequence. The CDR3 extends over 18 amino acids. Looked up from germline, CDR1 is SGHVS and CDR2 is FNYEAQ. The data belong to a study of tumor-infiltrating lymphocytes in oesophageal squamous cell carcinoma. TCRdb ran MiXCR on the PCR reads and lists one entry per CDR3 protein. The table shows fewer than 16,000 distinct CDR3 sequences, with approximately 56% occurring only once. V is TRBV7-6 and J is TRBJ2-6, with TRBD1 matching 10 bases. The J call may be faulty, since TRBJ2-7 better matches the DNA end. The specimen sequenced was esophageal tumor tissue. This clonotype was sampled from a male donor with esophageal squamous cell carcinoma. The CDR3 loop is CASSSRPDRGQSYNEQYF. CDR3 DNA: TGTGCCAGCAGCTCCAGGCCCGACAGGGGGCAGTCCTACAATGAGCAGTACTTC.